This T cell receptor beta chain appears in the sequencing data of a study of blood T cell repertoires in COVID-19. Across over 20 US areas, participants ranged in age from about 18 to 100 years. Cohorts were based on clinical histories the participants reported. Germline trimming cut 5 bases from V and 5 bases from J; bases unmatched to any gene: 8. Germline CDR1 and CDR2: MNHEY and SMNVEV (reference sequence). This CDR3 has 14 amino acids. Assay used: immunoSEQ multiplex PCR; TCRdb lists only in-frame clones, some missing. This sample has fewer than 400,000 clones, with about 87% found just once. The rearrangement uses TRBV27 and TRBJ1-1; 7 bases align to TRBD1. The receptor's source is a woman between 18 and 29 years old who had recovered from COVID-19. Material: PBMCs or T cells enriched from blood (not recorded which). This chain's CDR3 is CASSPPDRPTEAFF. As DNA, the CDR3 is TGTGCCAGCAGTCCGCCGGACAGGCCTACTGAAGCTTTCTTT.